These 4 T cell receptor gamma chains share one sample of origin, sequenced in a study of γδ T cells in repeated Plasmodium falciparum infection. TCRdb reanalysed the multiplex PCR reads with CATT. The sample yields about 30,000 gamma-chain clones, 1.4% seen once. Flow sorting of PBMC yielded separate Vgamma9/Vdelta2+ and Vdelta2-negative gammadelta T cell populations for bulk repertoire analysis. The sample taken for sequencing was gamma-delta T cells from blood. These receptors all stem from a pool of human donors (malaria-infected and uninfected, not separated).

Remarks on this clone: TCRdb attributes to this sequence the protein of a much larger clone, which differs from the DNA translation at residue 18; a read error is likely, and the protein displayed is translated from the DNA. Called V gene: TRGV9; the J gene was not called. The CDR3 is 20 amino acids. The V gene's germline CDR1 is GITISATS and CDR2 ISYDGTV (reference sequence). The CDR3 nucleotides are TGTGCCTTGTGGGAGGTGCGACCCCTTGGGCGAGAGTTGGGCAAAAAAATCAGGGTATTT. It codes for CALWEVRPLGRELGKKIRVF.

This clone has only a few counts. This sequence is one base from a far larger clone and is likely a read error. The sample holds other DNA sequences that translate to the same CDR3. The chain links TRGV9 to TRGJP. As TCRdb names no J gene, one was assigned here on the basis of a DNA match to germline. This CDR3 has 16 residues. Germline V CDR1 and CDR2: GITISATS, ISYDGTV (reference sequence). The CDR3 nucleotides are TGTGCCTTGTGGAGTCTTTCCCAGTTGGGCAAGAAAATCAAGGTATTT. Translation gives CALWSLSQLGKKIKVF.

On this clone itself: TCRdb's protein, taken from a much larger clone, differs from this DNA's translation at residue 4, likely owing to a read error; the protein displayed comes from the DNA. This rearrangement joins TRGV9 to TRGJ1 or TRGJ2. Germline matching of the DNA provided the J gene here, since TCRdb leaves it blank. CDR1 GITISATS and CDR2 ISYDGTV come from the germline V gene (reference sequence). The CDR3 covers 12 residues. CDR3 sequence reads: CALREPNYKKLF. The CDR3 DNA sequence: TGTGCCTTGCGGGAGCCAAATTATAAGAAACTCTTT.

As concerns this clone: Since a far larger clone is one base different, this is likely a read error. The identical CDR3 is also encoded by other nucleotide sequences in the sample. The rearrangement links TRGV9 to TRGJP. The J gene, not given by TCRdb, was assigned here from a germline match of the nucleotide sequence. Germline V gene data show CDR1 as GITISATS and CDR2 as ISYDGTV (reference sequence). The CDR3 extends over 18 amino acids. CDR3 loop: CALWEVRSEELGKKIKVF. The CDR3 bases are TGTGCCCTGTGGGAGGTAAGGTCGGAAGAGTTGGGCAAAAAAATCAAGGTATTT.